The rows below give T cell receptor beta chains drawn from one sample of a study of cytomegalovirus exposure and HLA in healthy donors. Libraries were prepared by immunoSEQ multiplex PCR; TCRdb keeps only in-frame clonotypes and omits some of them. Found here are approximately 220,000 clones, more than 60% of them singletons; the top ten hold 1.8%. Specimen: PBMCs. Receptors originate from a woman aged 25 to 39 in good health and CMV-seronegative. Each CDR3 is given with its conserved first and last residue. Fields, in order: D gene, clone size, J gene, V gene, CDR3 DNA, CDR3 protein. The D gene is left open where the match is weak. Only part of the rows carry a size: once, few, many, or a class if the clone is expanded.

TRBD2	.	TRBJ2-3	TRBV6-6	TGTGCCAGCAGTTACTCGGTTGTACTAGCGACAGATACGCAGTATTTT	CASSYSVVLATDTQYF
TRBD1	.	TRBJ1-1	TRBV19	TGTGCCAGTTCAGCGCCGGGACAGGGCTTCACTGAAGCTTTCTTT	CASSAPGQGFTEAFF
TRBD1	.	TRBJ1-1	TRBV5-1	TGCGCCAGCAGCTTGAGGGACAGGGAGGGGAACACTGAAGCTTTCTTT	CASSLRDREGNTEAFF
TRBD2	.	TRBJ2-7	TRBV11-2	TGTGCCAGCAGCCTAGCGGGTACCCTACGAGGGCAGTACTTC	CASSLAGTLRGQYF
.	.	TRBJ1-2	TRBV5-1	TGCGCCAGCAGCTTTGACAGCTATGGCTACACCTTC	CASSFDSYGYTF
.	few	TRBJ2-1	TRBV18	TGTGCCAGCTCACTAGAGGGAGCGGGCCAGAGTGATGAGCAGTTCTTC	CASSLEGAGQSDEQFF
TRBD1	.	TRBJ2-1	TRBV30	TGTGCCTGGCGGACAGGGTTAAATGAGCAGTTCTTC	CAWRTGLNEQFF
.	.	TRBJ2-2	TRBV4-1	TGCGCCAGCAGCTGGGGGGGGGCCTCCGGGGAGCTGTTTTTT	CASSWGGASGELFF
.	.	TRBJ2-6	TRBV5-1	TGCGCCAGCAGCTTGGAAGGTAGCCCGGGAGGGGCCAACGTCCTGACTTTC	CASSLEGSPGGANVLTF
.	few	TRBJ2-1	TRBV10-3	TGTGCCATCAGGGCTCTAGACTACAATGAGCAGTTCTTC	CAIRALDYNEQFF
.	.	TRBJ1-2	TRBV11-2	TGTGCCAGCAGCTTCAGCTCTCCAGGGGACTATGGCTACACCTTC	CASSFSSPGDYGYTF
.	few	TRBJ2-5	TRBV11-2	TGTGCCAGCAGCTTAGTGGGGACAATCGTGGAGACCCAGTACTTC	CASSLVGTIVETQYF
.	.	TRBJ1-1	TRBV5-6	TGTGCCAGCAGCCGTCGCGGGGGCAATACTGAAGCTTTCTTT	CASSRRGGNTEAFF
TRBD1	.	TRBJ1-5	TRBV7-2	TGTGCCAGCAGTCGGGACAGTAGCAATCAGCCCCAGCATTTT	CASSRDSSNQPQHF
.	few	TRBJ1-1	TRBV9	TGTGCCAGCACCCGGGACCGGACAGCGAACACTGAAGCTTTCTTT	CASTRDRTANTEAFF
.	.	TRBJ2-3	TRBV9	TGTGCCAGCAGCGTAGGTGGGAGAGATACGCAGTATTTT	CASSVGGRDTQYF
.	.	TRBJ1-3	TRBV29-1	TGCAGCGTTGAAGGTGGCCGCTCTGGAAACACCATATATTTT	CSVEGGRSGNTIYF
.	.	TRBJ1-2	TRBV5-6	TGTGCCAGCAGCGGCGGGGTGGTTTTGACACACAACTATGGCTACACCTTC	CASSGGVVLTHNYGYTF
.	.	TRBJ1-4	TRBV4-1	TGCGCCAGCAGAGACGTCCGGGAACTGTTTTTT	CASRDVRELFF
.	.	TRBJ2-2	TRBV4-2	TGTGCCAGCAGCCAAGATTGGGTCGAAACAGGTGTGACCGGGGAGCTGTTTTTT	CASSQDWVETGVTGELFF
.	.	TRBJ1-5	TRBV2	TGTGCCAGCAGTGAAGCGCTCACTACCAATCAGCCCCAGCATTTT	CASSEALTTNQPQHF
TRBD1	.	TRBJ1-5	TRBV7-6	TGTGCCAGCAGCTTAGCGCGGACAGGGGGAATGGGCAATCAGCCCCAGCATTTT	CASSLARTGGMGNQPQHF
.	.	TRBJ1-1	TRBV21-1	TGTGCCAGCAACCACGGTCAGGGCTCAGCGAACACTGAAGCTTTCTTT	CASNHGQGSANTEAFF
.	.	TRBJ1-1	TRBV18	TGTGCCAGTATGGACCTCGAGGGATCGACTGAAGCTTTCTTT	CASMDLEGSTEAFF
.	once	TRBJ2-5	TRBV30	TGTGCCTGGAGTTTCACAGCCCAAGAGACCCAGTACTTC	CAWSFTAQETQYF
TRBD1	.	TRBJ1-4	TRBV5-5	TGTGCCAGCAGCTTGTTAGACAGGGGACAGGAAAAACTGTTTTTT	CASSLLDRGQEKLFF
.	.	TRBJ1-2	TRBV10-2	TGCGCCAGCAGTGAGAGTGGCGGCAGCTATGGCTACACCTTC	CASSESGGSYGYTF